A single sample gave rise to the 16 T cell receptor beta chains below, sequenced in a study of blood T cells in healthy people across ages. Together with a sample-barcoded 5' primer, a J-beta primer mix was included in a second PCR lasting roughly 6 to 12 cycles. TCRdb re-called the 5' RACE reads with MiXCR, one entry per CDR3 protein. The top ten clones hold 7.7% of a sample with around 1.7 million distinct CDR3 sequences, roughly 27% of them seen once. What was sequenced was blood. These receptors were collected from a woman in her twenties or thirties in good health.

The CDR3 DNA sequence: TGTGCCAGCAGTTTCCGGGCGGACAGTGTACGGGAGACCCAGTACTTC. The encoded protein is CASSFRADSVRETQYF. The V gene is TRBV12-3 or TRBV12-4, the J gene TRBJ2-5; weak D call: TRBD1 (6 bases). Trimming shortened V by 3 bases and J by 5 bases, and 19 bases separated the two germline ends. The CDR3 has 16 residues.

V and J are TRBV19 and TRBJ2-6; D unclear. Germline assignment: CDR1 LNHDA and CDR2 SQIVND (reference sequence). This CDR3 contains 16 residues. V lost 6 bases to trimming and J lost 2 bases, with 14 bases between them. The CDR3 sequence is CASSPTTSAGANVLTF. The CDR3 nucleotides are TGTGCCAGTAGCCCCACAACATCGGCTGGGGCCAACGTCCTGACTTTC.

The rearrangement joins TRBV20-1 to TRBJ1-2; D is undetermined. Germline CDR1 is DFQATT and CDR2 is SNEGSKA (reference sequence). The CDR3 covers 13 residues. With 5 bases removed from V and 4 bases from J, the gap between germline ends came to 14 bases. The CDR3 is CSASTGEVYGYTF. In DNA form, the CDR3 reads TGCAGTGCTTCGACCGGGGAGGTCTATGGCTACACCTTC.

This clonotype has ten or more counts. V gene TRBV27 combines with J gene TRBJ2-7, with D perhaps matching TRBD1 (5 bases). The germline V gene encodes CDR1 MNHEY and CDR2 SMNVEV (reference sequence). The CDR3 extends over 15 amino acids. The V end was cut by 0 bases, the J end by 2 bases, with 11 bases between. The CDR3 sequence: CASSLSQGWTYEQYF. In DNA, the CDR3 is TGTGCCAGCAGTTTATCGCAGGGTTGGACCTACGAGCAGTACTTC.

Remarks on this clonotype: Relative to the germline gene, one junction end is altered; a read error may explain this. The gene calls are TRBV2 and TRBJ2-4; TRBD1 matches at 9 bases. The DNA end favors TRBJ2-5, so the J call may be wrong. CDR1 and CDR2 from the germline V gene are SNHLY and FYNNEI. The CDR3 totals 15 residues. The CDR3 DNA sequence: TGTGCCAGCAGGGCGGGACAGGGAGCCCAAGGGACCCAGTACTTC. Amino acid sequence: CASRAGQGAQGTQYF.

The sample holds many counts of this clonotype. The chain carries TRBV4-1 and TRBJ2-7, with D perhaps TRBD1 (6 bases). Germline V CDR1 and CDR2: MGHRA, YSYEKL. The CDR3 consists of 17 residues. V was shortened by 2 bases and J by 5 bases, with 22 bases between the two germline ends. The DNA for the CDR3 is TGCGCCAGCAGCCAACCTTTAGATGATGCAGGGGCTGACGAGCAGTACTTC. Translated: CASSQPLDDAGADEQYF.

The chain employs TRBV6-2 or TRBV6-3 and TRBJ2-5; D might be TRBD2 (6 bases). The end of the DNA fits TRBJ2-7 better, so the J call may be wrong. Germline V gives CDR1 MNHEY, CDR2 SVGEGT. This CDR3 has 16 amino acids. The CDR3 spells CASSYRRASSSYEQYF. DNA of the CDR3: TGTGCCAGCAGTTACCGGAGGGCGTCGAGCTCCTACGAGCAGTACTTC.

This clonotype was detected many times. The chain recombines TRBV10-3 with TRBJ1-2; 10 nucleotides match TRBD1. The CDR3 covers 13 residues. The V gene's germline CDR1 is ENHRY and CDR2 SYGVKD. Trimming at V came to 4 bases and at J to 6 bases, leaving 2 bases not matched to a gene. The DNA for the CDR3 is TGTGCCATCAGTGTCGGGACAGGGGATGGCTACACCTTC. As protein: CAISVGTGDGYTF.

This clonotype has only a few counts. V usage is TRBV29-1 and J usage is TRBJ1-2; D remains unclear. Germline-derived CDR1 and CDR2 are SQVTM and ANQGSEA. The CDR3 loop spans 14 amino acids. The V end was cut by 3 bases, the J end by 4 bases, with 15 bases between. This chain's CDR3 is CSVDWDSGRYGYTF. The CDR3 nucleotides are TGCAGCGTTGATTGGGATTCGGGCCGCTATGGCTACACCTTC. The whole variable domain, filled in from reference TRBV29-1 and TRBJ1-2, reads SAVISQKPSRDICQRGTSLTIQCQVDSQVTMMFWYRQQPGQSLTLIATANQGSEATYESGFVIDKFPISRPNLTFSTLTVSNMSPEDSSIYLCSVDWDSGRYGYTFGSGTRLTVV.

This clonotype was counted between two and nine times. The rearrangement uses TRBV5-1 and TRBJ2-3, with TRBD1 matching over 11 bases. J was trimmed by 4 bases and V by 1 base; bases with no gene match: 2. This CDR3 spans 15 amino acids. The germline V gene encodes CDR1 SGHRS and CDR2 YFSETQ. This chain's CDR3 is CASSLSGQGADTQYF. The CDR3 DNA is TGCGCCAGCAGCTTGTCGGGACAGGGGGCAGATACGCAGTATTTT.

This clonotype was counted between two and nine times. The rearrangement links TRBV4-1 to TRBJ2-3; D is unresolved. V lost 3 bases and J lost 6, with 10 bases in between. This CDR3 is 13 amino acids long. Germline values: CDR1 MGHRA, CDR2 YSYEKL. The CDR3 DNA follows: TGCGCCAGCAGCCAGATCTCTCGGGATACGCAGTATTTT. Translation gives CASSQISRDTQYF.

The chain combines TRBV6-5 with TRBJ2-2, with D maybe TRBD1 (6 bases). V was cut by 6 bases and J by 2 bases, with 10 bases left in between. The CDR3 length is 14 residues. Looked up from germline, CDR1 is MNHEY and CDR2 is SVGAGI. The chain's CDR3 is CASRGTINTGELFF. The CDR3 coding sequence is TGTGCCAGCAGGGGGACAATCAACACCGGGGAGCTGTTTTTT.

The chain uses TRBV5-1 and TRBJ1-2; no firm D call. CDR1 SGHRS and CDR2 YFSETQ come from the germline V gene. This CDR3 is built from 13 residues. Trimming pared 4 bases from V and 5 bases from J, leaving 12 bases between. CDR3 amino acids: CASSPTSDYGYTF. In nucleotides, the CDR3 is TGCGCCAGCAGCCCAACCTCGGATTATGGCTACACCTTC.

This clonotype was recorded many times. This rearrangement joins TRBV10-3 to TRBJ2-7; D is uncertain. Germline-derived CDR1 and CDR2 are ENHRY and SYGVKD. Deletions cut 0 bases from V and 2 bases from J, with 5 bases between. The CDR3 length is 13 residues. The CDR3 nucleotides read TGTGCCATCAGTGAGTCGGTACCCTACGAGCAGTACTTC. It translates to CAISESVPYEQYF.

In its sample, this clonotype was seen a few times. One end of the junction does not line up with germline, which may come from a read error. V usage is TRBV15 and J usage is TRBJ2-7; D unresolved. The length of the CDR3 is 14 residues. Germline values: CDR1 LNHNV, CDR2 YYDKDF (reference sequence). This CDR3 reads CAASRGQGSYEQYF. The CDR3 DNA reads TGTGCCGCCAGCAGAGGTCAAGGGTCCTACGAGCAGTACTTC.

This clonotype was seen at least ten times. This rearrangement joins TRBV29-1 to TRBJ1-5; D gene unclear. The CDR3 sequence is 12 residues long. Looked up from germline, CDR1 is SQVTM and CDR2 is ANQGSEA. V was cut by 6 bases and J by 0 bases, with 6 bases left in between. The CDR3 protein is CSVTDSNQPQHF. The DNA for the CDR3 is TGCAGCGTAACAGATAGCAATCAGCCCCAGCATTTT.